The following is a T cell receptor (beta chain) sequence with its context. PCR used 60 Vbeta primers and 13 Jbeta primers. Repertoires were generated with immunoSEQ multiplex PCR, while TCRdb's copy carries only in-frame clones and drops some. The table lists approximately 50,000 clones. This sample is part of a study of cytomegalovirus exposure and HLA in healthy donors. The CDR3 has 17 residues. CDR1 is ENHRY and CDR2 is SYGVKD in the germline V gene. J lost 3 bases, V lost 11 bases, and 11 bases had no gene match. The rearrangement uses TRBV10-3 and TRBJ2-4; 15 nucleotides match TRBD2. This TCR came from a male donor in good health and CMV-seropositive. The sequencing sample was made of PBMCs. The CDR3 region is CASSGLAGGTVKNIQYF. CDR3 nucleotides: TGTGCCTCATCAGGACTAGCGGGGGGGACGGTCAAAAACATTCAGTACTTC.